The entry below describes one TCR beta chain. Its antigen is still unknown. This specimen comes from a study of T cells expressing NK-cell markers. The overall study: Researchers got TCR beta repertoires out of sorted CD3+CD56+NKG2C+, CD3+CD56+NKG2C- and CD3+CD56-NKG2C+ T cells. Among eight sequenced donors, seven carried HCMV seropositivity while one was seronegative. Study-wide findings and caveats: Dominant NKG2C+ clonotypes made up roughly 1.0-7.5% of CD8+ T cells in about six donors.

One entry per CDR3 protein, without DNA, is what TCRdb gives after re-calling the 5' RACE reads. Across some 390,000 distinct CDR3 sequences, the top ten clones capture around a tenth of the sample. The CDR3 length is 11 residues. CDR1 and CDR2 from the germline V gene are LGHDT and YNNKEL (reference sequence). This sequence was found in a woman in her forties or fifties in good health. Sample: blood T cells: a sorted CD56 or NKG2C T cell subset, CD4+ or CD8+ T cells, or bulk PBMC T cells (not recorded which). V is TRBV3-1 and J is TRBJ1-1; TCRdb proposes TRBD1, but this gene call is untestable without DNA. The CDR3 reads CACRDRGEAFF.